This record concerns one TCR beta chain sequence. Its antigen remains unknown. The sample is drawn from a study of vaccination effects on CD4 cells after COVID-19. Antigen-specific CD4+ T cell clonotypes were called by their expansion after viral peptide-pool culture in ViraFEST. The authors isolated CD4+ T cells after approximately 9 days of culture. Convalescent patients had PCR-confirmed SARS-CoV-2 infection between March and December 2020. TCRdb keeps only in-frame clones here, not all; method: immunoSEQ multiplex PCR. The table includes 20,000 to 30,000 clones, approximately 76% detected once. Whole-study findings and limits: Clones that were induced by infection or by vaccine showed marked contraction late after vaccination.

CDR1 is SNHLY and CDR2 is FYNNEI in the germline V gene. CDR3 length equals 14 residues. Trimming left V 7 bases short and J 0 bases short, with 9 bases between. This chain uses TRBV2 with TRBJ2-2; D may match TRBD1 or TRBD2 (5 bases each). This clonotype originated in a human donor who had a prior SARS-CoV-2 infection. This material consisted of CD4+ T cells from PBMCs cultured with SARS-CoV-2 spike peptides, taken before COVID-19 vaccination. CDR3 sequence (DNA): TGTGCCAGCACGAGGGGTTCGAACACCGGGGAGCTGTTTTTT. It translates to CASTRGSNTGELFF.